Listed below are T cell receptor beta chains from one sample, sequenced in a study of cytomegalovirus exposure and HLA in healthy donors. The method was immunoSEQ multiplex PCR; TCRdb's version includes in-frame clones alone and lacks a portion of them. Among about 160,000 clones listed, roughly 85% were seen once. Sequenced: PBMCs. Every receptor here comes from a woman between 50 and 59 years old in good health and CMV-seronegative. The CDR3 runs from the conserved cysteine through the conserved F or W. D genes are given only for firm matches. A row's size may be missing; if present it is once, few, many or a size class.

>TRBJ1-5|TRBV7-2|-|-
CASSLGGTPSNQPQHF
TGTGCCAGCAGCTTAGGGGGGACACCTAGCAATCAGCCCCAGCATTTT
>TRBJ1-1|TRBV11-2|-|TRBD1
CASRRDRNTEAFF
TGTGCCAGCAGACGGGACAGAAACACTGAAGCTTTCTTT
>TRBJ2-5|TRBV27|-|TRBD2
CASSLSTRGGAETQYF
TGTGCCAGCAGTTTATCTACTCGCGGGGGGGCGGAGACCCAGTACTTC
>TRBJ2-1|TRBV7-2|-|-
CASSLPQNYNEQFF
TGTGCCAGCAGCTTACCACAGAACTACAATGAGCAGTTCTTC
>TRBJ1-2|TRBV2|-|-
CASSESGLRYTF
TGTGCCAGCAGTGAATCAGGGTTACGCTACACCTTC
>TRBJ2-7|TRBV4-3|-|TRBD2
CASSQAGTNYEQYF
TGCGCCAGCAGCCAAGCCGGGACTAACTACGAGCAGTACTTC
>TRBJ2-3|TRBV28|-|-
CASRLLGGDTQYF
TGTGCCAGCAGGCTCTTAGGGGGAGATACGCAGTATTTT
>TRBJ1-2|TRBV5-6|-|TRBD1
CASSLGRQGMRGYTF
TGTGCCAGCAGCTTGGGCAGACAGGGGATGCGGGGCTACACCTTC
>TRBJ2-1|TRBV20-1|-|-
CSAARRGEQFF
TGCAGTGCAGCGAGGAGAGGAGAGCAGTTCTTC
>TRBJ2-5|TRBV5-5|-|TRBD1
CASSFQGEETQYF
TGTGCCAGCAGCTTTCAGGGGGAAGAGACCCAGTACTTC
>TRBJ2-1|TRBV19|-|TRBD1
CASSILVTGTGLMYNEQFF
TGTGCCAGTAGTATTCTCGTTACCGGGACAGGGCTAATGTACAATGAGCAGTTCTTC
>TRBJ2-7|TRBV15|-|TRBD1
CATSRDLTRTGGDEQYF
TGTGCCACCAGCAGAGATCTAACGCGGACAGGGGGGGACGAGCAGTACTTC
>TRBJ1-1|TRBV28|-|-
CASSLILTEAFF
TGTGCCAGCAGTTTAATTCTGACTGAAGCTTTCTTT
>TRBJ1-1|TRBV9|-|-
CASSSITGGEAFF
TGTGCCAGCAGCTCCATAACGGGGGGTGAAGCTTTCTTT
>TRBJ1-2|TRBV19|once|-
CATTNRVNSNGYTF
TGTGCCACCACTAACAGGGTTAATTCGAATGGCTACACCTTC
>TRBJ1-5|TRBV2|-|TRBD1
CASTRDRDQPQHF
TGTGCCAGCACCCGAGACAGGGATCAGCCCCAGCATTTT
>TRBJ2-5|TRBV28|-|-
CASSLTESRQYF
TGTGCCAGCAGTTTAACCGAGTCCAGGCAGTACTTC
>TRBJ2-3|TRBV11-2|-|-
CASSLVGRAGTDTQYF
TGTGCCAGCAGCTTAGTCGGGCGGGCCGGCACAGATACGCAGTATTTT
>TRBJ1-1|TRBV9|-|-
CASSPQGYTEAFF
TGTGCCAGCAGCCCCCAGGGGTACACTGAAGCTTTCTTT
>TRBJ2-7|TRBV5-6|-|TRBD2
CASSGGTSGRPSYEQYF
TGTGCCAGCAGCGGGGGGACTAGCGGTCGTCCTTCCTACGAGCAGTACTTC
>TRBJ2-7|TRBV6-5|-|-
CASSHQQGPYEQYF
TGTGCCAGCAGTCATCAACAGGGTCCCTACGAGCAGTACTTC
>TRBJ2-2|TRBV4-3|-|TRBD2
CASSQAGGITGELFF
TGCGCCAGCAGCCAAGCGGGGGGGATCACCGGGGAGCTGTTTTTT
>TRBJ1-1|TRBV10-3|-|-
CAISVPGRGAAFF
TGTGCCATCAGTGTGCCGGGGAGGGGGGCAGCTTTCTTT
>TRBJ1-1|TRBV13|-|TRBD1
CASSHQRQGGRRAEAFF
TGTGCCAGCAGTCATCAACGACAGGGCGGTAGACGCGCTGAAGCTTTCTTT
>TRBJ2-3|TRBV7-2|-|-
CASSYRVGVASTDTQYF
TGTGCCAGCAGCTACAGGGTAGGGGTCGCTAGCACAGATACGCAGTATTTT
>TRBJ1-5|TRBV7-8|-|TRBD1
CASSPSRGQGHQPQHF
TGTGCCAGCAGCCCAAGTCGCGGACAGGGACATCAGCCCCAGCATTTT
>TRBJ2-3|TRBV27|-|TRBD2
CASRNPGLVAGRGTQYF
TGTGCCAGCAGGAACCCCGGACTAGTGGCTGGGAGAGGTACGCAGTATTTT
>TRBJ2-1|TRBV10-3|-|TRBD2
CAISESGLAGNEQFF
TGTGCCATCAGTGAGTCGGGACTAGCGGGCAATGAGCAGTTCTTC
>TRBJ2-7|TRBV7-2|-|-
CASSTEGTRSDEQYF
TGTGCCAGCAGCACAGAAGGGACACGGTCCGACGAGCAGTACTTC
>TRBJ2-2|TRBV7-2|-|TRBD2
CASSPSGRARFGELFF
TGTGCCAGCAGCCCTAGCGGGAGGGCCCGGTTCGGGGAGCTGTTTTTT
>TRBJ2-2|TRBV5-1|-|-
CASARGITGELFF
TGCGCCAGTGCTCGGGGGATCACCGGGGAGCTGTTTTTT
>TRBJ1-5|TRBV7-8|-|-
CASSYGHPDQPQHF
TGTGCCAGCAGCTATGGACACCCGGATCAGCCCCAGCATTTT
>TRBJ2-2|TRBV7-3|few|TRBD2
CASSWTSGSPGELFF
TGTGCCAGCAGCTGGACTAGCGGGAGTCCGGGGGAGCTGTTTTTT
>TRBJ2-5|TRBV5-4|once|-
CASRTPEETQYF
TGTGCCAGCAGGACACCTGAAGAGACCCAGTACTTC
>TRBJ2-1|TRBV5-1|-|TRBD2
CASSLGAGGLHEQFF
TGCGCCAGCAGCTTGGGGGCGGGGGGGCTTCATGAGCAGTTCTTC
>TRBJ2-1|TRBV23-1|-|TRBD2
CASSFLAGSYNEQFF
TGCGCCAGCAGTTTTCTAGCGGGGAGCTACAATGAGCAGTTCTTC
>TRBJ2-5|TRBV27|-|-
CASSPGYQETQYF
TGTGCCAGCAGTCCGGGGTACCAAGAGACCCAGTACTTC
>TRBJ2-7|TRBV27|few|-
CASSPMSGVTGEQYF
TGTGCCAGCAGTCCAATGTCGGGTGTGACGGGCGAGCAGTACTTC
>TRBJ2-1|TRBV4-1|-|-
CASSQVTGEYNEQFF
TGCGCCAGCAGCCAAGTGACGGGGGAATACAATGAGCAGTTCTTC
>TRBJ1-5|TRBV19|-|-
CASSIDPARQGNQPQHF
TGTGCCAGTAGTATAGACCCCGCCCGACAGGGCAATCAGCCCCAGCATTTT
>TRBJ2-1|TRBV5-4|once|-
CASSRPASDLYNEQFF
TGTGCCAGCAGCCGCCCGGCTAGCGACCTCTACAATGAGCAGTTCTTC
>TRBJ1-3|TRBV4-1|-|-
CASSAAGGPGNTIYF
TGCGCCAGCAGCGCTGCCGGGGGTCCTGGAAACACCATATATTTT
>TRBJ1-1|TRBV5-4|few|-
CASSDDRNTEAFF
TGTGCCAGCAGCGACGACAGGAACACTGAAGCTTTCTTT
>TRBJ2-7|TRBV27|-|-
CASSSGTGTGGRAQYF
TGTGCCAGCAGTTCCGGAACCGGGACGGGGGGCCGTGCCCAGTACTTC
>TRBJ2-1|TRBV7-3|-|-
CASSYRVYNEQFF
TGTGCCAGCAGCTACAGGGTATACAATGAGCAGTTCTTC
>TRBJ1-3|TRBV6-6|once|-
CASSLTQGTGNTIYF
TGTGCCAGCAGTTTAACACAGGGAACTGGAAACACCATATATTTT
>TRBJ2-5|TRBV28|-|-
CASSWGPGGQETQYF
TGTGCCAGCAGTTGGGGCCCCGGGGGTCAAGAGACCCAGTACTTC
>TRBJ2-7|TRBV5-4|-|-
CASSLAGSYEQYF
TGTGCCAGCAGCTTGGCAGGGTCCTACGAGCAGTACTTC
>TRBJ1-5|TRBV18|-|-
CASSPRGRAGNQPQHF
TGTGCCAGCTCACCACGGGGCAGGGCCGGCAATCAGCCCCAGCATTTT